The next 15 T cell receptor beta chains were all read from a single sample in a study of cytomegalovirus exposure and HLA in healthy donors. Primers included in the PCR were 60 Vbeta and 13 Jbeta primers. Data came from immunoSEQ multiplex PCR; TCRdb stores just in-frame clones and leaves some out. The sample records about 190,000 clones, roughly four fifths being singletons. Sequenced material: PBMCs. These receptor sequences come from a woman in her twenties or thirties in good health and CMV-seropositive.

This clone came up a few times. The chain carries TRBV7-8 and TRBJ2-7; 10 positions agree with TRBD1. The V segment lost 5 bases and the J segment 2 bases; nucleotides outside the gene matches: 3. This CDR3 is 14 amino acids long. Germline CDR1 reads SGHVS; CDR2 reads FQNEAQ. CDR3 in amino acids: CASSVGTGAYEQYF. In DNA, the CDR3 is TGTGCCAGCAGCGTCGGGACAGGGGCCTACGAGCAGTACTTC.

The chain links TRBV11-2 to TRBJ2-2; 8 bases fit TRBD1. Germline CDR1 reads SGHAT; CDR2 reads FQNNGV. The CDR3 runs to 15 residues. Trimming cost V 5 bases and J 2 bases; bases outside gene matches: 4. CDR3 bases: TGTGCCAGCAGCCGGACAGGGAGCAACACCGGGGAGCTGTTTTTT. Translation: CASSRTGSNTGELFF.

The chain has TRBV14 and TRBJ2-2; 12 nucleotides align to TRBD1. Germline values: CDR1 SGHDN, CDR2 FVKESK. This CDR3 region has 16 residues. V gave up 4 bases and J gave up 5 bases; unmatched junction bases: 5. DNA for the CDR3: TGTGCCAGCAGCCGGCGGGACAGGGGGCTTACCGGGGAGCTGTTTTTT. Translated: CASSRRDRGLTGELFF.

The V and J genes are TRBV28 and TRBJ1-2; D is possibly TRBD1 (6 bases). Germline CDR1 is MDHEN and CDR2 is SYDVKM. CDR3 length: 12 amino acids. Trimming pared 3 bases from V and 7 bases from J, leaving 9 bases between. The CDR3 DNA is TGTGCCAGCAGTTTGGGGACAACTGGCTACACCTTC. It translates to CASSLGTTGYTF.

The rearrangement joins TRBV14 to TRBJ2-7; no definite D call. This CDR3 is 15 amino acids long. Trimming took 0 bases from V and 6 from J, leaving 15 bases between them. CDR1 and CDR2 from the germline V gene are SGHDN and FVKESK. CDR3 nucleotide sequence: TGTGCCAGCAGCCAAGATGTAGCTTGGTCGGGCGAGCAGTACTTC. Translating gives CASSQDVAWSGEQYF.

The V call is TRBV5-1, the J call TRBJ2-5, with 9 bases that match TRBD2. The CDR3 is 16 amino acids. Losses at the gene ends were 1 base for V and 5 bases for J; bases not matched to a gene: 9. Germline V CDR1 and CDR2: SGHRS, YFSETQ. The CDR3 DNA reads TGCGCCAGCAGCTTGAAGGGGTTAGCGGGAGTTGAGACCCAGTACTTC. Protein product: CASSLKGLAGVETQYF.

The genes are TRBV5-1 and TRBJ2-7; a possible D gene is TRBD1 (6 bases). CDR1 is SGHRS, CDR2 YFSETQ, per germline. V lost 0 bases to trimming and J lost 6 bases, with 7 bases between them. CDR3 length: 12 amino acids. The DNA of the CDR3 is TGCGCCAGCAGCTTGGACAGGGCCGAGCAGTACTTC. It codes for CASSLDRAEQYF.

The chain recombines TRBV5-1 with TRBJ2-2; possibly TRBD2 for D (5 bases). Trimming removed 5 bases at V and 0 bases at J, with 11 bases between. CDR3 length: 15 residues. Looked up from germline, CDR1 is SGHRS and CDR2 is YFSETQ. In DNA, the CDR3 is TGCGCCAGCAGATCGCCGGGGTCGAACACCGGGGAGCTGTTTTTT. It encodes CASRSPGSNTGELFF.

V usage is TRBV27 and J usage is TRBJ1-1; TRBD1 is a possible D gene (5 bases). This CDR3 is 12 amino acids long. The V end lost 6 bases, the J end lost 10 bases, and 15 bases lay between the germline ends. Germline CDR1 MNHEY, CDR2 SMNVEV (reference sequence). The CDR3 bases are TGTGCCAGCAGCTCTACTTCCGGGGGAGCTTTCTTT. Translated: CASSSTSGGAFF.

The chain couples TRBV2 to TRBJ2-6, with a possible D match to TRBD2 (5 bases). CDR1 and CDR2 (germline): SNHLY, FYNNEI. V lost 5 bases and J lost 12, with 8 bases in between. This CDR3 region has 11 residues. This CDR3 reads CASSFRGVLTF. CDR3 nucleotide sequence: TGTGCCAGCAGTTTCCGGGGCGTCCTGACTTTC.

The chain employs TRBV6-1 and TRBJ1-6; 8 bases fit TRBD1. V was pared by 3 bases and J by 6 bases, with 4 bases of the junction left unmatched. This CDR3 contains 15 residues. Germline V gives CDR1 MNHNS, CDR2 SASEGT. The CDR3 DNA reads TGTGCCAGCAGTGAGAGACAGGGGAGTAATTCACCCCTCCACTTT. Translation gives CASSERQGSNSPLHF.

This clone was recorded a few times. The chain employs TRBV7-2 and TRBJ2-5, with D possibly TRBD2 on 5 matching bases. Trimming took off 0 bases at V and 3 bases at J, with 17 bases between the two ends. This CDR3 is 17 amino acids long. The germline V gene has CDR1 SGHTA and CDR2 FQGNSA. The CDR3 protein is CASSLASDSNLKETQYF. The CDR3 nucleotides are TGTGCCAGCAGCTTAGCGTCGGACTCCAATCTTAAAGAGACCCAGTACTTC.

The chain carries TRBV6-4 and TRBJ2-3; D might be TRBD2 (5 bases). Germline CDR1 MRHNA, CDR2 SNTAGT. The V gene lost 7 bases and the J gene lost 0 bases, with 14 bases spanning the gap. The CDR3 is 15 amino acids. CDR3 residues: CASNQTGKSTDTQYF. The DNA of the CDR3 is TGTGCCAGCAACCAGACGGGGAAGAGCACAGATACGCAGTATTTT.

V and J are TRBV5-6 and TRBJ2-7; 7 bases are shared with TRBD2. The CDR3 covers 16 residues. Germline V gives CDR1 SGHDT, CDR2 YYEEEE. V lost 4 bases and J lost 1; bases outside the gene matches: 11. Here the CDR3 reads CASSPRGVQRSYEQYF. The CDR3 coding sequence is TGTGCCAGCAGCCCCCGGGGGGTCCAGAGGTCCTACGAGCAGTACTTC.

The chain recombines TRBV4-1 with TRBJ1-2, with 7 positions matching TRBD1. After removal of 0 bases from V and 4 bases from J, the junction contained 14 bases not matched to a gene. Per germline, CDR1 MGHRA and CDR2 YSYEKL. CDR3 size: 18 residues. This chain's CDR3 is CASSQDPPGTVILYGYTF. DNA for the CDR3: TGCGCCAGCAGCCAAGATCCCCCCGGGACAGTGATCCTCTATGGCTACACCTTC.